The T cell receptor beta chain under discussion was sequenced for a study of long-term antiretroviral therapy in people with HIV. The authors ran the immunoSEQ assay, v3.0, at survey level. The assay was immunoSEQ multiplex PCR, and TCRdb's table has in-frame clones only and misses some. The sample carries 45,000 to 50,000 clones, under 90% recorded once. Per donor, at least one pre-ART and at least two post-ART PBMC samples were obtained. CDR1 and CDR2 from the germline V gene are SGHAT and FQDESV (reference sequence). Trimming stripped 1 base from V and 7 bases from J, with 14 bases between. The CDR3 covers 15 residues.

The sequence was collected from a woman between 18 and 29 years old with HIV. The rearrangement uses TRBV11-1 and TRBJ2-1; no clear D gene. The material was unsorted PBMCs, obtained 0.8 years after starting antiretroviral therapy. The DNA of the CDR3 is TGTGCCAGCAGCTTAGAGATCGCATGGGCAAATGAGCAGTTCTTC. Translated: CASSLEIAWANEQFF.